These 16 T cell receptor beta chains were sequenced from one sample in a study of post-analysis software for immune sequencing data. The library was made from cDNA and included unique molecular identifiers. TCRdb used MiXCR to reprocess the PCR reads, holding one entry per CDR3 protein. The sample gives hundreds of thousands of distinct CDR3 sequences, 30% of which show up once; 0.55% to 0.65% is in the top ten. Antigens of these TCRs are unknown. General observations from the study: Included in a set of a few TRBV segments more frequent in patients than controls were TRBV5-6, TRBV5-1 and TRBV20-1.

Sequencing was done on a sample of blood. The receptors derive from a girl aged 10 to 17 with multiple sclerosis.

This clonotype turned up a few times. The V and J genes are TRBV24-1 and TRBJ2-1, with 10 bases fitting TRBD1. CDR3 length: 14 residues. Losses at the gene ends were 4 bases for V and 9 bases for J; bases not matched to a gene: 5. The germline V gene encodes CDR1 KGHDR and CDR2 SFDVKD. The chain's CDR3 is CATSETDRGAEQFF. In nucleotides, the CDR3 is TGTGCCACCAGTGAAACGGACAGGGGGGCTGAGCAGTTCTTC.

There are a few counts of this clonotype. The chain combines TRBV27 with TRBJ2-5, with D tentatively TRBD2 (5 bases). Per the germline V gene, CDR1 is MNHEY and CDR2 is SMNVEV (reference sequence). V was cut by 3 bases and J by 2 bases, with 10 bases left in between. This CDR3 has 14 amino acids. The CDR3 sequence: CASSFGRRQETQYF. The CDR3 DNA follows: TGTGCCAGCAGTTTTGGCAGGAGGCAAGAGACCCAGTACTTC.

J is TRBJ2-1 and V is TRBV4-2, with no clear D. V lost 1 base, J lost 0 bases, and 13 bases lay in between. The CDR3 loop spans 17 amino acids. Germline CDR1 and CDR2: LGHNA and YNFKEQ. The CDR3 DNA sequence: TGTGCCAGCAGCCAAGCTTCAAGGACCAGCTCCTACAATGAGCAGTTCTTC. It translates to CASSQASRTSSYNEQFF.

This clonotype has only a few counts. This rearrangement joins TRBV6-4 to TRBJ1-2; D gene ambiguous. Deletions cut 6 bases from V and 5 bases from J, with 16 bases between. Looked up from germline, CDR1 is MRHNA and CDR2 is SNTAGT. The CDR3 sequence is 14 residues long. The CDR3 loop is CASRHNSGGYGYTF. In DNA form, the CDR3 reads TGTGCCAGCAGGCACAATTCAGGCGGGTATGGCTACACCTTC.

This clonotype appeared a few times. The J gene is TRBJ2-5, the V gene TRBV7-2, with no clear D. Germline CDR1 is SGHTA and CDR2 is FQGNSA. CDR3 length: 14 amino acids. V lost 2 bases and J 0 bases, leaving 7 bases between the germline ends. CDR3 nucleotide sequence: TGTGCCAGCAGCTTACGGCGCAACCAAGAGACCCAGTACTTC. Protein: CASSLRRNQETQYF.

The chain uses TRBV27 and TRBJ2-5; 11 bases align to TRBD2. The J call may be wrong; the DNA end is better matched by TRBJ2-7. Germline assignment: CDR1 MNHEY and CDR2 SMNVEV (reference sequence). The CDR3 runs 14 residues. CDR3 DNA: TGTGCCAGCAGTCTTAGCGGGAGGGTAAACGAGCAGTACTTC. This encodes CASSLSGRVNEQYF.

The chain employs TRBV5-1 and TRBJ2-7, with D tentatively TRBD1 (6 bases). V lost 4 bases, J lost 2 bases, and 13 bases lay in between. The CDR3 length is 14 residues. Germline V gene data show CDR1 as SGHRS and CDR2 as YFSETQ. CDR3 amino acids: CASSGTGTPYEQYF. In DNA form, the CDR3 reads TGCGCCAGCAGCGGTACAGGGACCCCCTACGAGCAGTACTTC.

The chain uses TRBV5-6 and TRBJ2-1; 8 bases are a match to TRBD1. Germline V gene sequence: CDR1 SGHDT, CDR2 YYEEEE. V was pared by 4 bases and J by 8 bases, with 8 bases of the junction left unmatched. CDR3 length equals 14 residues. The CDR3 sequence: CASSGRTGPHEQFF. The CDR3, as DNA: TGTGCCAGCAGCGGGAGGACAGGGCCCCATGAGCAGTTCTTC.

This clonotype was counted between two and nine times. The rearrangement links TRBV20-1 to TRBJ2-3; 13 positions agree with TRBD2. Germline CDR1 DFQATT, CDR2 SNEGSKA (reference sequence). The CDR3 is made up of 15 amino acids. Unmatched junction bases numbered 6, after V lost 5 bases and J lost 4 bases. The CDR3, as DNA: TGCAGTGCTCGAACTAGCGGGGGGGAGGCAGATACGCAGTATTTT. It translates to CSARTSGGEADTQYF.

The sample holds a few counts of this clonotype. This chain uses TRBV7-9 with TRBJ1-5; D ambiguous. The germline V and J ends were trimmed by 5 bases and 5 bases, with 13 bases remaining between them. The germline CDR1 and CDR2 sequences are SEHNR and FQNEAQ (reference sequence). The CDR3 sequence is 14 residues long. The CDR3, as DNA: TGTGCCAGCAGCCCACCGTCAAGGGATCAGCCCCAGCATTTT. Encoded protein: CASSPPSRDQPQHF.

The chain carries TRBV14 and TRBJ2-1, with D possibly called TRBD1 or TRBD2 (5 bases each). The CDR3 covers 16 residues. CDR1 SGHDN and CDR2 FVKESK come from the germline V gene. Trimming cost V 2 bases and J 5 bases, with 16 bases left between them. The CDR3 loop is CASSQRRTTWDNEQFF. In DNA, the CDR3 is TGTGCCAGCAGCCAACGGAGGACAACCTGGGACAATGAGCAGTTCTTC.

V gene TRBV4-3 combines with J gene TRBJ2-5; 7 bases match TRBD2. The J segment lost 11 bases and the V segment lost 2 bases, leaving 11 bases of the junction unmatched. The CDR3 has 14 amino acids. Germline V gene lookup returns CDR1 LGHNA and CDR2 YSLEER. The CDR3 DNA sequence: TGCGCCAGCAGCCAACTCTTAGGACTAGTTGAGCAGTACTTC. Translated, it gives CASSQLLGLVEQYF.

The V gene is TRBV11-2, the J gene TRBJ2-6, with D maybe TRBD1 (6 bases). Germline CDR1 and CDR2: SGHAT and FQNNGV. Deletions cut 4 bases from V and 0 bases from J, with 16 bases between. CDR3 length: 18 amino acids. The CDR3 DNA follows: TGTGCCAGCAGCTGGGCCGGGACACTAAGCTCTGGGGCCAACGTCCTGACTTTC. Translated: CASSWAGTLSSGANVLTF.

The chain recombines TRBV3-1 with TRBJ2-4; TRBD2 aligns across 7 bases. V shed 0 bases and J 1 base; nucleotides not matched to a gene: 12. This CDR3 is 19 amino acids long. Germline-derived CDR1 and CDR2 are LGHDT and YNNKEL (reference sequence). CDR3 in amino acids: CASSQERERGPLAKNIQYF. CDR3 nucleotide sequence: TGTGCCAGCAGCCAAGAGCGGGAGAGGGGCCCCCTGGCCAAAAACATTCAGTACTTC.

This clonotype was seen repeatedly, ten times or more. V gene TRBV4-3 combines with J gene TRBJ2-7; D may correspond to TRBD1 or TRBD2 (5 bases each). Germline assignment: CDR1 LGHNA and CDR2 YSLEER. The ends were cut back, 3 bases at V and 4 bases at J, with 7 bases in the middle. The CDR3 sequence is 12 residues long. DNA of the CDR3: TGCGCCAGCAGCCAGGGACGGTACGAGCAGTACTTC. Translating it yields CASSQGRYEQYF.

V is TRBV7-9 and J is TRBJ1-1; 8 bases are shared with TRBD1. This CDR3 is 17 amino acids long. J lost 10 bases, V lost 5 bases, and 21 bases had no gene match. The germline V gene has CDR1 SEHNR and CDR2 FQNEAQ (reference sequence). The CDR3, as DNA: TGTGCCAGCAGCGCGGGACAGGCCCTGGAGGTGGATAATCGAGCTTTCTTT. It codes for CASSAGQALEVDNRAFF.